These 17 T cell receptor beta chains were all obtained from the same sample, sequenced in a study of T cells in Graves' hyperthyroidism and ophthalmopathy. Authors of the study amplified TCR beta CDR3 regions from RNA transcripts. Researchers ran a first-round RT-PCR on the TCR CDR3 using the HTBI primer set. A single record per CDR3 protein comes from TCRdb applying MiXCR to the multiplex PCR reads. The sample carries about 300,000 distinct CDR3 sequences, roughly a fifth recorded once. Material for sequencing was blood. The receptors were gathered from a man aged 45-65 years with Graves' ophthalmopathy.

In its sample, this clonotype was seen a few times. The chain carries TRBV18 and TRBJ1-6; D gene unclear. V lost 2 bases and J 9 bases, leaving 11 bases between the germline ends. There are 14 residues in the CDR3. The germline CDR1 and CDR2 sequences are KGHSH and LQKENI. As DNA, the CDR3 is TGTGCCAGCTCACCAAAGGTCCTCGGTTCACCCCTCCACTTT. It yields the protein CASSPKVLGSPLHF.

This clonotype was recorded many times. This sequence joins TRBV12-3 or TRBV12-4 and TRBJ2-5; D gene uncertain. CDR3 length: 13 amino acids. V was shortened by 6 bases and J by 0 bases, with 8 bases between the two germline ends. CDR3 loop: CASSHSYQETQYF. The CDR3 coding sequence is TGTGCCAGCAGCCACTCGTACCAAGAGACCCAGTACTTC.

This clonotype has only a few counts. The rearrangement joins TRBV7-6 to TRBJ1-2, with D perhaps matching TRBD1 (5 bases). This CDR3 has 15 residues. Germline lookup yields CDR1 SGHVS and CDR2 FNYEAQ. V lost 5 bases, J lost 3 bases, and 16 bases lay in between. CDR3 DNA: TGTGCCAGCAGCCGAAGTGGTGGGGGGGACTATGGCTACACCTTC. Translating it yields CASSRSGGGDYGYTF.

The J gene is TRBJ2-6, the V gene TRBV5-5; 10 positions match TRBD2. Trimming cost V 4 bases and J 2 bases; bases outside gene matches: 6. The CDR3 contains 17 residues. In germline, CDR1 is SGHKS, CDR2 YYEKEE (reference sequence). In DNA form, the CDR3 reads TGTGCCAGCAGCCCCCTAGCGGGAGTAGCTGGGGCCAACGTCCTGACTTTC. This codes for CASSPLAGVAGANVLTF.

The V call is TRBV9, the J call TRBJ1-3; possible D gene TRBD1, 5 bases. Looked up from germline, CDR1 is SGDLS and CDR2 is YYNGEE. The CDR3 loop spans 13 amino acids. With 4 bases removed from V and 3 bases from J, the gap between germline ends came to 8 bases. The CDR3 coding sequence is TGTGCCAGCAGCATGGGGCATGGAAACACCATATATTTT. This translates into CASSMGHGNTIYF.

The chain is built from TRBV2 and TRBJ2-1, with 11 nucleotides matching TRBD2. Germline V CDR1 and CDR2: SNHLY, FYNNEI. Losses at the gene ends were 6 bases for V and 0 bases for J; bases not matched to a gene: 13. The CDR3 extends over 19 amino acids. CDR3 coding DNA: TGTGCCAGCAGCCCCCACTTAGCGGGAGGGCGGAGCTCCTACAATGAGCAGTTCTTC. Residues: CASSPHLAGGRSSYNEQFF.

CDR3 in DNA: TGCGCCAGCAGCCAACTGCGGGGGACTAACTATGGCTACACCTTC. This codes for CASSQLRGTNYGYTF. The chain joins TRBV4-1 to TRBJ1-2; D may be TRBD1 (5 bases). This CDR3 is built from 15 residues. Germline lookup yields CDR1 MGHRA and CDR2 YSYEKL. Trimming stripped 2 bases from V and 0 bases from J, with 10 bases between.

This clonotype was detected ten times or more. The chain carries TRBV28 and TRBJ1-1; D is undetermined. Germline CDR1 and CDR2: MDHEN and SYDVKM. Between the trimmed V and J ends, which lost 5 bases and 0 bases, there was a span of 13 bases. There are 15 residues in the CDR3. CDR3 residues: CASSPRREVNTEAFF. CDR3 nucleotide sequence: TGTGCCAGCAGTCCACGGCGGGAGGTGAACACTGAAGCTTTCTTT. The full variable domain, its missing parts supplied by reference TRBV28 and TRBJ1-1, is DVKVTQSSRYLVKRTGEKVFLECVQDMDHENMFWYRQDPGLGLRLIYFSYDVKMKEKGDIPEGYSVSREKKERFSLILESASTNQTSMYLCASSPRREVNTEAFFGQGTRLTVV.

The rearrangement uses TRBV11-2 and TRBJ2-1; D is unresolved. The length of the CDR3 is 14 residues. Trimming took 7 bases from V and 1 from J, leaving 11 bases between them. In germline, CDR1 is SGHAT, CDR2 FQNNGV. The CDR3: CASTRVLSYNEQFF. Here the CDR3 DNA reads TGTGCCAGCACCCGAGTTTTATCCTACAATGAGCAGTTCTTC.

This chain links TRBV20-1 with TRBJ1-2; 11 bases match TRBD1. Per the germline V gene, CDR1 is DFQATT and CDR2 is SNEGSKA (reference sequence). The CDR3 spans 13 residues. V lost 5 bases, J lost 7 bases, and 6 bases stayed unmatched. CDR3 DNA sequence: TGCAGTGCTCCCTGGACAGGGGGCGGTGGCTACACCTTC. This encodes CSAPWTGGGGYTF.

The chain recombines TRBV18 with TRBJ2-2; no clear D gene. CDR3 size: 15 residues. The germline gives CDR1 KGHSH, CDR2 LQKENI. V lost 2 bases and J lost 2, with 9 bases in between. The CDR3 loop is CASSPGQRNTGELFF. DNA of the CDR3: TGTGCCAGCTCACCAGGTCAGCGCAACACCGGGGAGCTGTTTTTT. The full variable domain, its missing parts supplied by reference TRBV18 and TRBJ2-2, is NAGVMQNPRHLVRRRGQEARLRCSPMKGHSHVYWYRQLPEEGLKFMVYLQKENIIDESGMPKERFSAEFPKEGPSILRIQQVVRGDSAAYFCASSPGQRNTGELFFGEGSRLTVL.

The chain is built from TRBV12-3 or TRBV12-4 and TRBJ2-6; D is possibly TRBD1 (5 bases). The CDR3 spans 16 residues. V was pared by 3 bases and J by 4 bases, with 13 bases between. CDR3: CASSFHQGGGANVLTF. The CDR3, as DNA: TGTGCCAGCAGTTTCCATCAGGGTGGGGGGGCCAACGTCCTGACTTTC.

The table lists this clonotype with many counts. This chain links TRBV15 with TRBJ1-1, with TRBD1 identical over 10 bases. The germline V gene has CDR1 LNHNV and CDR2 YYDKDF (reference sequence). The CDR3 has 16 residues. V was clipped by 3 bases and J by 5 bases; unmatched bases: 9. The CDR3 coding sequence is TGTGCCACCAGCAGCAGCGCCGGGACAGGGGAAACTGAAGCTTTCTTT. Amino acid sequence: CATSSSAGTGETEAFF.

This clonotype was seen many times. The chain uses TRBV10-3 and TRBJ1-1; no firm D call. Trimming removed 4 bases from V and 3 bases from J, with 15 bases in between. Germline V lookup: CDR1 ENHRY, CDR2 SYGVKD. The CDR3 sequence is 15 residues long. The CDR3 DNA reads as TGTGCCATCAGTGGAGGACTTGGCGGGGACACTGAAGCTTTCTTT. Amino acids: CAISGGLGGDTEAFF.

The rearrangement links TRBV20-1 to TRBJ1-6, with D hard to call. This CDR3 has 14 residues. Trimming pared 1 base from V and 5 bases from J, leaving 9 bases between. The V gene's germline CDR1 is DFQATT and CDR2 SNEGSKA (reference sequence). CDR3 DNA: TGCAGTGCTAGAGGGACTCCAAATAATTCACCCCTCCACTTT. Protein product: CSARGTPNNSPLHF.

This rearrangement joins TRBV19 to TRBJ2-1; TRBD2 agrees at 8 bases. Germline V gene sequence: CDR1 LNHDA, CDR2 SQIVND (reference sequence). This CDR3 has 13 amino acids. V trimming: 3 bases; J trimming: 8 bases; junction bases outside the gene matches: 3. DNA for the CDR3: TGTGCCAGTAGTATCTCCGGGAGGGATGAGCAGTTCTTC. Translating gives CASSISGRDEQFF. The full variable domain, its missing parts supplied by reference TRBV19 and TRBJ2-1, is DGGITQSPKYLFRKEGQNVTLSCEQNLNHDAMYWYRQDPGQGLRLIYYSQIVNDFQKGDIAEGYSVSREKKESFPLTVTSAQKNPTAFYLCASSISGRDEQFFGPGTRLTVL.

Ten or more counts support this clonotype. The chain links TRBV20-1 to TRBJ2-3; TRBD2 aligns across 10 bases. The trim removed 3 bases at V and 6 bases at J, leaving 6 bases unmatched. Germline V gene lookup returns CDR1 DFQATT and CDR2 SNEGSKA (reference sequence). This CDR3 contains 14 residues. The CDR3, as DNA: TGCAGTGCTAGTCGACTAGCGGGCATCGATACGCAGTATTTT. This gives the protein CSASRLAGIDTQYF.